This passage covers 11 T cell receptor beta chains from one sample sequenced in a study of early T cells in non-severe SARS-CoV-2 infection. MiXCR was run by TCRdb on the 5' RACE reads, yielding one entry per CDR3 protein. The sample has about 73,000 distinct CDR3 sequences, roughly an eighth seen once; the top ten hold more than 12%. Sequencing was carried out using whole blood. All receptors derive from an adult who was a healthcare worker with PCR-confirmed SARS-CoV-2 infection or an uninfected control (not recorded which).

This clonotype was seen more than once but under ten times. V usage is TRBV7-3 and J usage is TRBJ2-1; 11 bases agree with TRBD1. V was clipped by 4 bases and J by 7 bases; unmatched bases: 6. Germline-derived CDR1 and CDR2 are SGHTA and FQGTGA. The CDR3 is made up of 15 amino acids. This CDR3 reads CASSSGQGARNEQFF. DNA of the CDR3: TGTGCCAGCAGCTCCGGACAGGGGGCTAGGAATGAGCAGTTCTTC.

CDR3 sequence reads: CSVHRTGRTEAFF. CDR3 coding DNA: TGCAGCGTCCATAGGACAGGAAGAACTGAAGCTTTCTTT. The chain combines TRBV29-1 with TRBJ1-1; 7 bases are a match to TRBD1. This CDR3 spans 13 amino acids. Germline V gives CDR1 SQVTM, CDR2 ANQGSEA. J was trimmed by 5 bases and V by 6 bases; bases with no gene match: 9.

This clonotype was seen a few times. The chain has TRBV5-6 and TRBJ2-1, with D tentatively TRBD2 (6 bases). Trimming cost V 0 bases and J 0 bases, with 13 bases left between them. The CDR3 has 17 amino acids. Per germline, CDR1 SGHDT and CDR2 YYEEEE. DNA for the CDR3: TGTGCCAGCAGCTTGGGAAGCGGCGGGACCTCCTACAATGAGCAGTTCTTC. This encodes CASSLGSGGTSYNEQFF.

This clonotype was seen only a few times. This chain joins TRBV12-5 and TRBJ2-1; 12 nucleotides agree with TRBD2. This CDR3 is built from 15 residues. Germline V gene sequence: CDR1 LGHNT, CDR2 FRNRAP. Unmatched junction bases numbered 6, after V lost 6 bases and J lost 6 bases. This CDR3 reads CASGMTSGRFNEQFF. The CDR3, as DNA: TGTGCTAGTGGCATGACTAGCGGGAGATTCAATGAGCAGTTCTTC.

Here the CDR3 reads CSVGGQGSNTEAFF. In nucleotides, the CDR3 is TGCAGCGTTGGGGGACAGGGGTCAAACACTGAAGCTTTCTTT. V gene TRBV29-1 combines with J gene TRBJ1-1; 10 bases are shared with TRBD1. V shed 4 bases, J shed 2 bases, and the junction held 4 bases outside the gene matches. CDR1 and CDR2 (germline): SQVTM, ANQGSEA. There are 14 residues in the CDR3.

The J gene is TRBJ2-7, the V gene TRBV5-5; D gene ambiguous. CDR1 and CDR2 (germline): SGHKS, YYEKEE (reference sequence). V was clipped by 0 bases and J by 3 bases, with 13 bases between them. The CDR3 is 15 residues long. CDR3 region: CASSLELGTGYEQYF. CDR3 nucleotides: TGTGCCAGCAGCTTGGAACTGGGAACGGGCTACGAGCAGTACTTC.

The V gene is TRBV10-3, the J gene TRBJ2-7; D is tentatively TRBD1 or TRBD2 (6 bases each). Germline CDR1 ENHRY, CDR2 SYGVKD. Deletions cut 1 base from V and 6 bases from J, with 16 bases between. CDR3 length: 15 residues. The CDR3 DNA follows: TGTGCCATCAGTGAGTGGGGGGACAAAGGAGCCGAGCAGTACTTC. It specifies CAISEWGDKGAEQYF.

Remarks on this clonotype: At one end, the junction sequence differs from germline, possibly due to a read error. As DNA, the CDR3 is TGTACCAGCAGTTTGGGGGGGGCCCAGTACTTC. Encoded protein: CTSSLGGAQYF. The V and J genes are TRBV28 and TRBJ2-5; 7 bases are shared with TRBD2. CDR1 MDHEN and CDR2 SYDVKM come from the germline V gene. CDR3 length: 11 amino acids.

This clonotype appeared many times. The chain joins TRBV28 to TRBJ1-6; weak D call: TRBD1 (6 bases). Trimming shortened V by 6 bases and J by 10 bases, and 19 bases separated the two germline ends. This CDR3 contains 15 residues. Germline CDR1 MDHEN, CDR2 SYDVKM. As DNA, the CDR3 is TGTGCCAGCAGCCCGACGGGGGGCTCTTGGTCACCCCTCCACTTT. It translates to CASSPTGGSWSPLHF. The full variable domain, rest sourced from reference TRBV28 and TRBJ1-6, is DVKVTQSSRYLVKRTGEKVFLECVQDMDHENMFWYRQDPGLGLRLIYFSYDVKMKEKGDIPEGYSVSREKKERFSLILESASTNQTSMYLCASSPTGGSWSPLHFGNGTRLTVT.

The sample holds a few counts of this clonotype. The V and J genes are TRBV3-1 and TRBJ2-2; D is perhaps TRBD1 (5 bases). The ends were cut back, 5 bases at V and 3 bases at J, with 10 bases in the middle. The CDR3 sequence is 14 residues long. Germline V gene lookup returns CDR1 LGHDT and CDR2 YNNKEL (reference sequence). The CDR3: CASSFKGDTGELFF. The CDR3 DNA is TGTGCCAGCAGCTTCAAAGGGGACACCGGGGAGCTGTTTTTT.

The chain joins TRBV14 to TRBJ2-3; D gene ambiguous. Germline CDR1 SGHDN, CDR2 FVKESK. With 0 bases removed from V and 6 bases from J, the gap between germline ends came to 10 bases. The CDR3 length is 14 residues. Here the CDR3 DNA reads TGTGCCAGCAGCCAAGAACTGAATGGGGATACGCAGTATTTT. Residues: CASSQELNGDTQYF.